The present TCR beta chain was sequenced within a study of control samples from healthy donors and cancer patients. CDR3 length equals 11 residues. Trimming took off 6 bases at V and 3 bases at J, with 3 bases between the two ends. CDR1 and CDR2 (germline): MDHEN, SYDVKM. Profiling relied on immunoSEQ multiplex PCR, and the TCRdb table lists in-frame clones only, not all of them. The table shows 22,000 or so clones, with 85% to 90% occurring only once. Sequences were obtained from PBMCs. The rearrangement links TRBV28 to TRBJ1-3; D remains ambiguous. This TCR came from a man aged 55 to 70 with head and neck cancer. The CDR3 DNA reads TGTGCCAGCAGCGTTGGAAACACCATATATTTT. Translation: CASSVGNTIYF. The variable domain in full, completed from reference TRBV28 and TRBJ1-3, reads DVKVTQSSRYLVKRTGEKVFLECVQDMDHENMFWYRQDPGLGLRLIYFSYDVKMKEKGDIPEGYSVSREKKERFSLILESASTNQTSMYLCASSVGNTIYFGEGSWLTVV.